This T cell receptor (beta chain) comes out of a study of shared clonotypes between healthy human individuals. Findings of the study overall: In several donors, about 5% of naive CD4 clonotypes appeared in common. How much donors shared clonotypes was expected to be affected by sequencing depth.

With respect to this clone: Its matching antigen is unknown.

Only Caucasian adults living in Nashville, Tennessee made up the donor group. Produced via immunoSEQ multiplex PCR; TCRdb's table is partial and in-frame only. The sample lists over a million clones, more than 95% seen once, with approximately 1% in the top ten. The CDR3 has 16 amino acids. The junction had 2 bases not matched to a gene; V was cut back by 1 base and J by 5 bases. Germline-derived CDR1 and CDR2 are MGHDK and SYGVNS. The chain has TRBV25-1 and TRBJ2-1; 13 bases are shared with TRBD2. The TCR sequence derives from a young man in good health. The sequencing input was naive CD4+ T cells sorted from blood. Subset here: CD45RA+ positively selected. The CDR3, as DNA: TGTGCCAGCAGTGAATTGACTAGCGGGGGGCACAATGAGCAGTTCTTC. Protein sequence: CASSELTSGGHNEQFF.